This is a list of T cell receptor beta chains from one sample in a study of blood T cell repertoires in COVID-19. Assay: immunoSEQ multiplex PCR; the TCRdb copy retains only in-frame clones and omits some. The table records hundreds of thousands of clones, approximately 88% of them present only once. Input material: peripheral blood. These receptors all come from a woman in her 30s who had recovered from COVID-19. CDR3s include the opening cysteine and the closing phenylalanine or tryptophan.

j_gene	v_gene	CDR3aa
TRBJ1-1	TRBV5-1	CASSPAEALGTEAFF
TRBJ1-5	TRBV19	CASTQFPGRGGISNQPQHF
TRBJ2-1	TRBV5-1	CASSLQGAGYDEQFF
TRBJ1-2	TRBV19	CASSARSQYYGYTF
TRBJ2-1	TRBV24-1	CATSDLAGDYNEQFF
TRBJ1-1	TRBV5-1	CASSLGTALNTEAFF
TRBJ2-7	TRBV2	CASGGAGGRNEQYF
TRBJ1-4	TRBV7-9	CACGVATNEKLFF
TRBJ1-6	TRBV12-3/TRBV12-4	CASSRDTGAPLHF
TRBJ2-5	TRBV3-1/TRBV3-2	CASSQHLLRLDRETQYF
TRBJ2-3	TRBV2	CASSDISGTDTQYF
TRBJ1-6	TRBV6-1	CASSDRGLADSPLHF
TRBJ1-1	TRBV14	CASSQERGFWGTEAFF
TRBJ2-2	TRBV9	CASSVGGGTGFAGELFF
TRBJ2-1	TRBV11-2	CASSSLRYVDEQFF
TRBJ1-6	TRBV19	CASSIQHRKSSYNSPLHF
TRBJ1-2	TRBV5-4	CASSLASGQAYGYTF
TRBJ2-5	TRBV18	CASSSRLAGSQETQYF
TRBJ2-7	TRBV3-1/TRBV3-2	CASSPLGGDEQYF
TRBJ2-2	TRBV9	CASSHGQPTNTGELFF
TRBJ1-5	TRBV4-1	CASSQAPRGPQPQHF
TRBJ1-3	TRBV6-5	CASSTGVGNTIYF
TRBJ1-6	TRBV25-1	CASSEGSSPLHF
TRBJ1-4	TRBV5-1	CASRGNRLNEKLFF
TRBJ2-2	TRBV7-9	CASSLDLLYTGELFF
TRBJ1-1	TRBV15	CATSSMQGNTEAFF
TRBJ1-3	TRBV6-5	CASSYLKSGRRNF
TRBJ1-1	TRBV7-6	CASSLAEGWGTEAFF
TRBJ2-3	TRBV12-3/TRBV12-4	CASSLLGEAQYF
TRBJ2-4	TRBV28	CASSLSLEGIQYF
TRBJ2-1	TRBV18	CASSPTIGTGSYNEQFF
TRBJ2-3	TRBV6-2/TRBV6-3	CASSLLSDTQYF
TRBJ2-7	TRBV7-8	CASSPGDRGLGFRYEQYF
TRBJ2-3	TRBV2	CASTAGGQDTQYF
TRBJ1-2	TRBV6-1	CASSEAGQGVGGYTF
TRBJ2-7	TRBV28	CASSYPGQGYEQYF
TRBJ1-5	TRBV28	CASTTPAGNQPQHF
TRBJ1-2	TRBV6-5	CASGLQGAPDYGYTF
TRBJ2-5	TRBV5-1	CASSRNYRAQETQYF
TRBJ2-1	TRBV19	CASSSGTGGLNEQFF
TRBJ1-3	TRBV9	CASGQKGTGPIYF
TRBJ1-2	TRBV29-1	CSVDRDGYTF
TRBJ1-1	TRBV2	CASTNRDRGTEAFF
TRBJ1-6	TRBV19	CASRGGVRSNSPLHF
TRBJ2-5	TRBV20-1	CSASESGGGVETQYF
TRBJ2-2	TRBV3-1/TRBV3-2	CASSPRDSRTGELFF
TRBJ1-4	TRBV2	CASKYESQNEKLFF
TRBJ2-3	TRBV28	CASSRGGRDADTQYF
TRBJ1-6	TRBV2	CASSGTTINSPLHF